This is a list of T cell receptor beta chains from one sample in a study of cytomegalovirus exposure and HLA in healthy donors. Clones were sequenced by immunoSEQ multiplex PCR, and TCRdb holds only the in-frame ones, with some missing. Of about 83,000 clones in the sample, more than 80% are singletons; the top ten hold 1.5% to 2%. The source material was PBMCs. The receptors were gathered from a woman aged 30 to 39 in good health and CMV-seronegative. Each CDR3 is given with its conserved first and last residue. A D gene is named only where the DNA matches it firmly. Expanded clones are given a class, and other clones once, few, many or no size at all.

V gene: TRBV4-1
D gene: TRBD1
J gene: TRBJ2-2
clone size: NA
CDR3 DNA: TGCGCCAGCAGTACGGGACAGGTGAACACCGGGGAGCTGTTTTTT
CDR3 protein: CASSTGQVNTGELFF

V gene: TRBV6-1
D gene: NA
J gene: TRBJ2-2
clone size: NA
CDR3 DNA: TGTGCCAGCAGTCCGGGACTCTCCCCCACCGGGGAGCTGTTTTTT
CDR3 protein: CASSPGLSPTGELFF

V gene: TRBV5-1
D gene: NA
J gene: TRBJ2-1
clone size: NA
CDR3 DNA: TGCGCCAGCAACGGTTCCTCCTACAATGAGCAGTTCTTC
CDR3 protein: CASNGSSYNEQFF

V gene: TRBV5-1
D gene: TRBD1
J gene: TRBJ2-1
clone size: NA
CDR3 DNA: TGCGCCAGCAGCCACGGGACAGCTAGTTTTGGAGACAATGAGCAGTTCTTC
CDR3 protein: CASSHGTASFGDNEQFF

V gene: TRBV11-3
D gene: TRBD2
J gene: TRBJ2-5
clone size: NA
CDR3 DNA: TGTGCCAGCAGCTTAGGCGGGCAACTAGCGAGAGAGACCCAGTACTTC
CDR3 protein: CASSLGGQLARETQYF

V gene: TRBV28
D gene: NA
J gene: TRBJ1-1
clone size: few
CDR3 DNA: TGTGCCAGCAGTTCAACTGCTAACACTGAAGCTTTCTTT
CDR3 protein: CASSSTANTEAFF

V gene: TRBV30
D gene: TRBD1
J gene: TRBJ1-1
clone size: few
CDR3 DNA: TGTGCCTGGAGACCACCGCAGGGGGTATCTGAAGCTTTCTTT
CDR3 protein: CAWRPPQGVSEAFF

V gene: TRBV28
D gene: TRBD1
J gene: TRBJ2-7
clone size: NA
CDR3 DNA: TGTGCCAGCAGCTACTCTTTCCGGGACAGTGCCTACGAGCAGTACTTC
CDR3 protein: CASSYSFRDSAYEQYF

V gene: TRBV7-2
D gene: NA
J gene: TRBJ2-1
clone size: NA
CDR3 DNA: TGTGCCAGCAGCTTAGGGGCGGGTCTGAATGAGCAGTTCTTC
CDR3 protein: CASSLGAGLNEQFF

V gene: TRBV18
D gene: TRBD2
J gene: TRBJ2-1
clone size: NA
CDR3 DNA: TGTGCCAGCTCACCTCTAGCGGGAGTCGGGGATGAGCAGTTCTTC
CDR3 protein: CASSPLAGVGDEQFF

V gene: TRBV27
D gene: NA
J gene: TRBJ1-5
clone size: NA
CDR3 DNA: TGTGCCAGCAGTCCGATAGGGGGATACCATCAGCCCCAGCATTTT
CDR3 protein: CASSPIGGYHQPQHF

V gene: TRBV27
D gene: TRBD1
J gene: TRBJ2-1
clone size: NA
CDR3 DNA: TGTGCCAGCAGTCCATCTGACAGGGCTTATGAGCAGTTCTTC
CDR3 protein: CASSPSDRAYEQFF

V gene: TRBV27
D gene: TRBD2
J gene: TRBJ2-2
clone size: NA
CDR3 DNA: TGTGCCAGCAGCCAAGGACTAGTTGACGGGGAGCTGTTTTTT
CDR3 protein: CASSQGLVDGELFF

V gene: TRBV7-7
D gene: TRBD1
J gene: TRBJ2-2
clone size: NA
CDR3 DNA: TGTGCTAGCAGCTTAGTGGCAGGGGGCGCGACCGGGGAGCTGTTTTTT
CDR3 protein: CASSLVAGGATGELFF

V gene: TRBV7-9
D gene: NA
J gene: TRBJ1-6
clone size: NA
CDR3 DNA: TGTGCCAGCAGCTCAGGTTTCTATAATTCACCCCTCCACTTT
CDR3 protein: CASSSGFYNSPLHF

V gene: TRBV28
D gene: NA
J gene: TRBJ1-1
clone size: NA
CDR3 DNA: TGTGCCAGCAGTTTACAGACTGAAGCTTTCTTT
CDR3 protein: CASSLQTEAFF

V gene: TRBV28
D gene: TRBD2
J gene: TRBJ2-7
clone size: few
CDR3 DNA: TGTGCCAGCAGTAAGACTAGCGGGAGCGGGGTCTACGAGCAGTACTTC
CDR3 protein: CASSKTSGSGVYEQYF

V gene: TRBV7-2
D gene: TRBD2
J gene: TRBJ2-1
clone size: few
CDR3 DNA: TGTGCCAGCAGCTTAGTGGGAGCGGGAGGGAGCTCCTACAATGAGCAGTTCTTC
CDR3 protein: CASSLVGAGGSSYNEQFF

V gene: TRBV7-3
D gene: TRBD1
J gene: TRBJ2-7
clone size: NA
CDR3 DNA: TGTGCCAGCAGCTTAGTAGACAGGGGACACGAGCAGTACTTC
CDR3 protein: CASSLVDRGHEQYF

V gene: TRBV9
D gene: TRBD2
J gene: TRBJ2-7
clone size: NA
CDR3 DNA: TGTGCCAGCAGCGTAGGGGGTGCGGGAGCTTACGAGCAGTACTTC
CDR3 protein: CASSVGGAGAYEQYF

V gene: TRBV5-1
D gene: TRBD2
J gene: TRBJ2-5
clone size: NA
CDR3 DNA: TGCGCCAGCAGCTTGGGTACCGGGACTAGGGGAGAGACCCAGTACTTC
CDR3 protein: CASSLGTGTRGETQYF

V gene: TRBV4-2
D gene: NA
J gene: TRBJ1-1
clone size: NA
CDR3 DNA: TGTGCCAGCAGCCAAGATGAGGCGAACACTGAAGCTTTCTTT
CDR3 protein: CASSQDEANTEAFF